This TCR beta chain stems from a study of Ad26.COV2.S vaccination and SARS-CoV-2 variants. Profiled with immunoSEQ multiplex PCR; TCRdb holds only in-frame clones, not every one. Altogether 240,000 or so clones are present, around 89% being singletons, with the ten largest covering about 10%. Treatment: roughly 20 received Ad26.COV2.S at low or high dose, single or two shots; 5 received placebo; per-sample allocation not given. Sampling was performed 63 days after the first vaccine or placebo injection. This receptor was identified in a person aged 18-65 years who received the Ad26.COV2.S COVID-19 vaccine or a placebo. Source: peripheral blood, taken in a trial of Ad26.COV2.S vaccine versus placebo.

The CDR3 protein is CSVEDLALGVGEKLFF. DNA for the CDR3: TGCAGCGTTGAAGATTTGGCCCTAGGGGTTGGGGAAAAACTGTTTTTT. This chain links TRBV29-1 with TRBJ1-4, with a tentative D call TRBD1 (5 bases). This CDR3 comprises 16 residues. Trimming took 0 bases from V and 8 from J, leaving 19 bases between them. Per the germline V gene, CDR1 is SQVTM and CDR2 is ANQGSEA.